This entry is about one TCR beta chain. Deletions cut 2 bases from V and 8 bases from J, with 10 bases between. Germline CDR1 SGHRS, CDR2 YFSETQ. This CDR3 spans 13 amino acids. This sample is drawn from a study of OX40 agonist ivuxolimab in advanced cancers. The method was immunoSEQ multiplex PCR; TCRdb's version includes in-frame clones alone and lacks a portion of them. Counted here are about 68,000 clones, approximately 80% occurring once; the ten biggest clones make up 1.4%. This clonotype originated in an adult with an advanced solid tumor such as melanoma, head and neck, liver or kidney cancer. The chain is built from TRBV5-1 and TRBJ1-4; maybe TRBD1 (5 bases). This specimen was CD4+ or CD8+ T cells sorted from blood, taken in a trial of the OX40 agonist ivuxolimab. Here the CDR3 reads CASSFQGGEKLFF. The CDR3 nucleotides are TGCGCCAGCAGCTTCCAGGGAGGGGAAAAACTGTTTTTT. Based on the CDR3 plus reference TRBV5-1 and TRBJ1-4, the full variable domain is KAGVTQTPRYLIKTRGQQVTLSCSPISGHRSVSWYQQTPGQGLQFLFEYFSETQRNKGNFPGRFSGRQFSNSRSEMNVSTLELGDSALYLCASSFQGGEKLFFGSGTQLSVL.